Below, one T cell receptor (beta chain) is given with its context. Profiled with immunoSEQ multiplex PCR; TCRdb holds only in-frame clones, not every one. Among 17,000 or so clones, 65% to 80% were seen once, and the ten largest hold 35% to 45%. This sample stems from a study of ipilimumab plus nivolumab after autologous stem cell transplantation. Looking at the study overall: The DLBCL group included primary refractory and relapsed cases.

The CDR3 spans 15 residues. V dropped 3 bases and J dropped 0 bases, with 12 bases sitting between them. From germline, CDR1 is SQVTM and CDR2 ANQGSEA. The sample in question was PBMCs, obtained in a trial of ipilimumab plus nivolumab as post-transplant consolidation. This clonotype was sampled from a male donor with diffuse large B-cell lymphoma. This chain joins TRBV29-1 and TRBJ2-1, with a possible D match to TRBD1 (6 bases). The CDR3 coding sequence is TGCAGCGTTGAGAACAGGGTCAGCTCCTACAATGAGCAGTTCTTC. Its translation: CSVENRVSSYNEQFF.